The next 7 T cell receptor beta chains were all read from a single sample in a study of cytomegalovirus exposure and HLA in healthy donors. Researchers ran the PCR with 60 Vbeta and 13 Jbeta primers. Only in-frame clones appear in the TCRdb table, and some are missing; sequencing was by immunoSEQ multiplex PCR. The sample shows some 150,000 clones, roughly 80% of them seen only once. The sequenced sample consisted of PBMCs. These TCRs come from a young woman in good health and CMV-seropositive.

This clone is termed medium-sized. The genes are TRBV6-6 and TRBJ2-7, with D perhaps matching TRBD1 (5 bases). V was shortened by 0 bases and J by 5 bases, with 14 bases between the two germline ends. CDR3 size: 15 residues. Germline assignment: CDR1 MNHNY and CDR2 SVGAGI (reference sequence). CDR3 region: CASSYSKGPTNEQYF. The CDR3 bases are TGTGCCAGCAGTTACTCGAAGGGGCCTACTAACGAGCAGTACTTC.

This chain joins TRBV6-5 and TRBJ1-2; 7 nucleotides agree with TRBD1. Germline CDR1 MNHEY, CDR2 SVGAGI. The CDR3 is made up of 16 amino acids. The J segment lost 0 bases and the V segment lost 4 bases, leaving 8 bases of the junction unmatched. The CDR3 region is CASSSTHGTANYGYTF. DNA of the CDR3: TGTGCCAGCAGTTCTACCCACGGGACAGCTAACTATGGCTACACCTTC.

The chain uses TRBV6-5 and TRBJ2-7; perhaps TRBD1 as D (5 bases). CDR1 is MNHEY, CDR2 SVGAGI, per germline. The CDR3 is 13 residues long. The germline V and J ends were trimmed by 8 bases and 0 bases, with 11 bases remaining between them. The CDR3 sequence: CASGAGFSYEQYF. Here the CDR3 DNA reads TGTGCCAGCGGGGCTGGGTTCTCCTACGAGCAGTACTTC.

The chain has TRBV4-3 and TRBJ1-2; 9 positions match TRBD1. V was pared by 4 bases and J by 3 bases, with 3 bases of the junction left unmatched. CDR3 length: 14 amino acids. From germline, CDR1 is LGHNA and CDR2 YSLEER. The CDR3 loop is CASSPDRGDYGYTF. The DNA of the CDR3 is TGCGCCAGCAGCCCGGACAGGGGAGACTATGGCTACACCTTC.

The V and J genes are TRBV4-2 and TRBJ1-3, with 9 bases lining up with TRBD1. The length of the CDR3 is 14 residues. From germline, CDR1 is LGHNA and CDR2 YNFKEQ. The V and J ends lost 8 bases and 6 bases, in that order; junction bases with no gene match: 8. The CDR3, as DNA: TGTGCCAGCCGCGACAGGGGGACCGCAAACACCATATATTTT. Its translation: CASRDRGTANTIYF.

The J gene is TRBJ2-1, the V gene TRBV21-1; TRBD2 is the table's D call, not checked against the DNA. TRBV21-1 has pseudogene status. The CDR3 extends over 22 amino acids. The CDR3 sequence: CASSRSGVLGLAGLNSYNEQFF. CDR3 nucleotide sequence: TGTGCCAGCAGTAGAAGCGGGGTTTTGGGACTAGCGGGGTTGAACTCCTACAATGAGCAGTTCTTC.

V gene TRBV7-8 combines with J gene TRBJ2-5; the D gene is possibly TRBD2 (6 bases). V gave up 5 bases and J gave up 2 bases, with 21 bases separating them. Per germline, CDR1 SGHVS and CDR2 FQNEAQ. This CDR3 spans 17 amino acids. As DNA, the CDR3 is TGTGCCAGCAGCCCCCGTAGGGGCGGGACTGCACAAGAGACCCAGTACTTC. This sequence encodes CASSPRRGGTAQETQYF.